This T cell receptor beta chain was identified during a study of T-cell reconstitution after alpha-beta-depleted transplantation in children. Study outcomes and limitations: The origin of high day-60 TCRbeta diversity in some patients lay in surviving recipient T cells and thymic progenitors. Newly generated T cells supplied most T-cell counts and diversity one year post-transplant.

Unique molecular identifiers were used in preparing the TCRbeta library. Using its own MiXCR run on the PCR reads, TCRdb lists one record per CDR3 protein. The sample contains some 840,000 distinct CDR3 sequences, roughly 16% of which appear only once. Note on this clonotype: Its antigen remains unidentified.

The sequence came from a male patient between 10 and 17 years old who had a stem cell transplant for acute lymphoblastic leukemia, so the T cells may come from the graft donor. Sequencing used PBMCs, mostly from graft donor cells, obtained 360 days after TCRalphabeta/CD19-depleted stem cell transplant.

The CDR3 loop reads CASSSWDRRAFF. The CDR3 nucleotides are TGTGCCAGCAGCTCTTGGGACAGGAGGGCTTTCTTT. The chain links TRBV13 to TRBJ1-1; 8 bases are shared with TRBD1. The germline V gene has CDR1 PRHDT and CDR2 FYEKMQ (reference sequence). The CDR3 length is 12 residues. The V segment lost 4 bases and the J segment 11 bases; nucleotides outside the gene matches: 6.